The 2 T cell receptor beta chains given below trace back to one sample, sequenced in a study of blood T cell repertoires in COVID-19. The protocol was immunoSEQ multiplex PCR, while the TCRdb copy is restricted to in-frame clones and leaves out a portion. The data hold 150,000 to 200,000 clones, with roughly 80% observed a single time. The sample was peripheral blood. The origin of the receptors is a woman older than 75 with acute or convalescent COVID-19.

The J gene is TRBJ1-4, the V gene TRBV5-1; D is ambiguous. The germline V gene has CDR1 SGHRS and CDR2 YFSETQ. The CDR3 length is 13 residues. V lost 0 bases, J lost 5 bases, and 5 bases lay in between. The CDR3, as DNA: TGCGCCAGCAGCTTGGTCCCGAATGAAAAACTGTTTTTT. Amino acid sequence: CASSLVPNEKLFF.

This clone was recorded once. The gene calls are TRBV28 and TRBJ1-2, with 7 bases that match TRBD1. V trimming: 2 bases; J trimming: 4 bases; junction bases outside the gene matches: 7. The germline V gene encodes CDR1 MDHEN and CDR2 SYDVKM. CDR3 length equals 15 residues. The chain's CDR3 is CASSLMGTASYGYTF. In DNA form, the CDR3 reads TGTGCCAGCAGTTTAATGGGGACAGCCTCCTATGGCTACACCTTC.